This TCR beta chain was captured in a study of control samples from healthy donors and cancer patients. Per germline, CDR1 SNHLY and CDR2 FYNNEI. The V end was cut by 6 bases, the J end by 2 bases, with 14 bases between. CDR3 length equals 15 residues. Generated by immunoSEQ multiplex PCR, the TCRdb table keeps only in-frame clones and is missing some. The table lists around 140,000 clones, roughly 90% of them singletons. The chain is built from TRBV2 and TRBJ1-5, with D possibly TRBD1 on 6 matching bases. The receptor was isolated from a woman in her forties or fifties in good health. The material sequenced was blood. The CDR3 loop is CASSSRGGGNQPQHF. CDR3 bases: TGTGCCAGCAGCTCCAGGGGAGGAGGCAATCAGCCCCAGCATTTT. Filled out from reference TRBV2 and TRBJ1-5, the complete variable domain reads EPEVTQTPSHQVTQMGQEVILRCVPISNHLYFYWYRQILGQKVEFLVSFYNNEISEKSEIFDDQFSVERPDGSNFTLKIRSTKLEDSAMYFCASSSRGGGNQPQHFGDGTRLSIL.